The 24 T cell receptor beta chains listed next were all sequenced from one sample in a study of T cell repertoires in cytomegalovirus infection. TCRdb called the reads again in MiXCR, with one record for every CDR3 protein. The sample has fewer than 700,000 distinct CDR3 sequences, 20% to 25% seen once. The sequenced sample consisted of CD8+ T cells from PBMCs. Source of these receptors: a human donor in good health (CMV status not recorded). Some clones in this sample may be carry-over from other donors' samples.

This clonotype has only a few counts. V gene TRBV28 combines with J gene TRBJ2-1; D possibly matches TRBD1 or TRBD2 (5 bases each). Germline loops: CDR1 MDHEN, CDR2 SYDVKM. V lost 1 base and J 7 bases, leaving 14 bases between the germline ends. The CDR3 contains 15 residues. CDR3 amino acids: CASSLSAGTENEQFF. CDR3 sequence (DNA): TGTGCCAGCAGTTTATCGGCAGGGACGGAAAATGAGCAGTTCTTC.

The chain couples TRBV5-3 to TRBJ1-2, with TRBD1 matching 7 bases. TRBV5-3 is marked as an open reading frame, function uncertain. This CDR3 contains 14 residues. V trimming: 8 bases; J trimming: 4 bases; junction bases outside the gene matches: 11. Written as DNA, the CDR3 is TGTGCCAGCTATACGGGACAGCCTATCTATGGCTACACCTTC. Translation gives CASYTGQPIYGYTF.

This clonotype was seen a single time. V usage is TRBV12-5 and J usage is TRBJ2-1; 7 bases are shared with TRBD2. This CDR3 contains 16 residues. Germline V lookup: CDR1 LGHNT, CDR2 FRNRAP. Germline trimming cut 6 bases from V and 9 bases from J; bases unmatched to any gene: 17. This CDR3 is CASGWFREGLRGEQFF. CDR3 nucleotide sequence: TGTGCTAGTGGCTGGTTCAGGGAGGGGCTACGAGGTGAGCAGTTCTTC.

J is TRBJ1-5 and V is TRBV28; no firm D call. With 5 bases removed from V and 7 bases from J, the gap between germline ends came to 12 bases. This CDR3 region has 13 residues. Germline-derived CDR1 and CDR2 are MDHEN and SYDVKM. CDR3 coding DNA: TGTGCCAGCAGTCGTAATATGGGGCAGCCCCAGCATTTT. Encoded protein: CASSRNMGQPQHF.

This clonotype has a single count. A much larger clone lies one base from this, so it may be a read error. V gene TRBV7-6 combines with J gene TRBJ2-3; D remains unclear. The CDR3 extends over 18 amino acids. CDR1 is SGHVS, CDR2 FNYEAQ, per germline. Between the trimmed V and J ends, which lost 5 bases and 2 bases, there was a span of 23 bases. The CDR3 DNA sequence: TGTGCCAGCAGCGGAGAGCCATTGGTCCGATTATCCACAGATACGCAGTATTTT. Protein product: CASSGEPLVRLSTDTQYF. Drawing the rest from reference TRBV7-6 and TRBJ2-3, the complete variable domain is GAGVSQSPRYKVTKRGQDVALRCDPISGHVSLYWYRQALGQGPEFLTYFNYEAQQDKSGLPNDRFSAERPEGSISTLTIQRTEQRDSAMYRCASSGEPLVRLSTDTQYFGPGTRLTVL.

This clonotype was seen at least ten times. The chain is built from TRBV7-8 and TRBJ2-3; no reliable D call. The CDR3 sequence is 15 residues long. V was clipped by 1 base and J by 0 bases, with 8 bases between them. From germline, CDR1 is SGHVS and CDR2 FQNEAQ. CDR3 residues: CASSLDSPSTDTQYF. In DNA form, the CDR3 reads TGTGCCAGCAGCTTAGACAGTCCTAGCACAGATACGCAGTATTTT.

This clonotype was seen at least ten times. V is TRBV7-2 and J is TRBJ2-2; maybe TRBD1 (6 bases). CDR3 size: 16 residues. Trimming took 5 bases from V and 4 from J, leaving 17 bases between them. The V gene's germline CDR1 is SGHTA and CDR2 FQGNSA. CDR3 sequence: CASSPVVRGTTGELFF. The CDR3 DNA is TGTGCCAGCAGCCCAGTGGTGAGGGGGACCACCGGGGAGCTGTTTTTT.

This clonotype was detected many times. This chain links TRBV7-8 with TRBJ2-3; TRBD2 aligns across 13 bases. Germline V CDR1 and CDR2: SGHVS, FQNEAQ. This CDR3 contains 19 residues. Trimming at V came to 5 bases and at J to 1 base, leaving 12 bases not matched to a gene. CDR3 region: CASSRRTSGGAVGTDTQYF. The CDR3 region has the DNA TGTGCCAGCAGCCGGAGAACTAGCGGGGGGGCCGTTGGCACAGATACGCAGTATTTT.

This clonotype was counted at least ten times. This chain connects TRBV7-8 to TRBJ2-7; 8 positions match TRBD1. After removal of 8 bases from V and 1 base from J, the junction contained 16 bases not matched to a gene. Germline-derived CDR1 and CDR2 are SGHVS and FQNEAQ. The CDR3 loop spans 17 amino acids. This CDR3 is CASGDRGLYGISYEQYF. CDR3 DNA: TGTGCCAGCGGAGACAGGGGTTTGTATGGAATTTCCTACGAGCAGTACTTC.

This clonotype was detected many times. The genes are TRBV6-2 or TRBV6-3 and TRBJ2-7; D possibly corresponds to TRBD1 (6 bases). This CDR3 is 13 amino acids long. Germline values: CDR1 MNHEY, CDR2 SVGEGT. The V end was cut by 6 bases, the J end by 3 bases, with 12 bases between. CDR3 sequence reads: CASRPGHLYEQYV. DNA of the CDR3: TGTGCCAGCAGACCGGGACACCTCTACGAGCAGTACGTC.

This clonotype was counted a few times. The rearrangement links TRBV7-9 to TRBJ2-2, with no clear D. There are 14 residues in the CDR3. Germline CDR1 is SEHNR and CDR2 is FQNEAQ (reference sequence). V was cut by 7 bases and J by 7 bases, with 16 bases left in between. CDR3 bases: TGTGCCAGCACTTTAGTGAGGCCGGACGGGGAGCTGTTTTTT. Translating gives CASTLVRPDGELFF.

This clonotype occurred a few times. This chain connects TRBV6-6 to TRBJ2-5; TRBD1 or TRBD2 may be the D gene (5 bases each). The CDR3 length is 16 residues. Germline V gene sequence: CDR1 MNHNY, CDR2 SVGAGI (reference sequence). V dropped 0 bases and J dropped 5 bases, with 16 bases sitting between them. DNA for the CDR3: TGTGCCAGCAGTTACTCGGGACCGAGGGCCCTGGAGACCCAGTACTTC. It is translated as CASSYSGPRALETQYF.

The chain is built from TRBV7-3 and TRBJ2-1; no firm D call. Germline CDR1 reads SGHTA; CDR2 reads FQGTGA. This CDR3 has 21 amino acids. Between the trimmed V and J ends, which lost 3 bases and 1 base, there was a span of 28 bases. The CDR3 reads CASSFPDDPTMSSQSYNEQFF. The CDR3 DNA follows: TGTGCCAGCAGCTTCCCGGACGATCCTACAATGAGTTCTCAATCCTACAATGAGCAGTTCTTC.

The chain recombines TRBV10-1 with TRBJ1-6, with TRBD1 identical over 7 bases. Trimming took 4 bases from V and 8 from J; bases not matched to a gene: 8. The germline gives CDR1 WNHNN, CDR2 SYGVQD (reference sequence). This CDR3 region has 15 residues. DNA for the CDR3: TGCGCCAGCAGTGCCCGGGACAGAGGCCATTCACCCCTCCACTTT. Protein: CASSARDRGHSPLHF.

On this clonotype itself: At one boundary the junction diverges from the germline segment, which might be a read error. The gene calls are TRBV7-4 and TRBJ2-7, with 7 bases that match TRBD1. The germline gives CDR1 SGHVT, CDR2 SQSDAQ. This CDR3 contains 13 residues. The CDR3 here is CVSSSTGAYEQYF. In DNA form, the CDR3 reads TGTGTCAGCAGCAGCACAGGGGCCTACGAGCAGTACTTC.

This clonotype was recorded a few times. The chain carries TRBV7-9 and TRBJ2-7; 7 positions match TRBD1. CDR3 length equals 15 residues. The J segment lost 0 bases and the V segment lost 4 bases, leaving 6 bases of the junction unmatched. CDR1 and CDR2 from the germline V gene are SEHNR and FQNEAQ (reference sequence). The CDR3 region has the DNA TGTGCCAGCAGCTGTTACCAGGGGGTCTCCTACGAGCAGTACGTC. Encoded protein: CASSCYQGVSYEQYV.

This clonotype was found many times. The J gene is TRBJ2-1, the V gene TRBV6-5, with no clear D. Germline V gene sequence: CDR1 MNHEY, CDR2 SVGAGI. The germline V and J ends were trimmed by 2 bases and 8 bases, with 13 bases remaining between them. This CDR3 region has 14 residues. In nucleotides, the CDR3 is TGTGCCAGCAGTTACCTTTCCGGGTCCGATGAGCAGTTCTTC. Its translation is CASSYLSGSDEQFF.

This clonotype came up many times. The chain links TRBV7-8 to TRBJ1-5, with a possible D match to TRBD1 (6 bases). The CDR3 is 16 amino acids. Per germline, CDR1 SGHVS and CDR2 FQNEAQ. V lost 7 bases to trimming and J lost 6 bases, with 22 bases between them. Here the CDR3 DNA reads TGTGCCAGCACCCTAAAAGGCACTCCGGGGGCTCAGCCCCAGCATTTT. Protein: CASTLKGTPGAQPQHF. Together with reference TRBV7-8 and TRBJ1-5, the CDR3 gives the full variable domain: GAGVSQSPRYKVAKRGQDVALRCDPISGHVSLFWYQQALGQGPEFLTYFQNEAQLDKSGLPSDRFFAERPEGSVSTLKIQRTQQEDSAVYLCASTLKGTPGAQPQHFGDGTRLSIL.

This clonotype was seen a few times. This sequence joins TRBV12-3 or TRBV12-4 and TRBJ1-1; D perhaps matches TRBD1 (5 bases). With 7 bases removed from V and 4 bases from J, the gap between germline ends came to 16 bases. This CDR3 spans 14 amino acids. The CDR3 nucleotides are TGTGCCAGCACCTACCCGGGAGGGGTCACTGAAGCTTTCTTT. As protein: CASTYPGGVTEAFF.

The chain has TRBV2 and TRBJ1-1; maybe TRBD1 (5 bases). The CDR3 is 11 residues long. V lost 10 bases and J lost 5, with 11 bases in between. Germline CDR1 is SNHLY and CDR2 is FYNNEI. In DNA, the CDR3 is TGTGCCATAGGGGAAGGGACTGAAGCTTTCTTT. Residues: CAIGEGTEAFF. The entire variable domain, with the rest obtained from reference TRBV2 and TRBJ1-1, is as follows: EPEVTQTPSHQVTQMGQEVILRCVPISNHLYFYWYRQILGQKVEFLVSFYNNEISEKSEIFDDQFSVERPDGSNFTLKIRSTKLEDSAMYFCAIGEGTEAFFGQGTRLTVV.

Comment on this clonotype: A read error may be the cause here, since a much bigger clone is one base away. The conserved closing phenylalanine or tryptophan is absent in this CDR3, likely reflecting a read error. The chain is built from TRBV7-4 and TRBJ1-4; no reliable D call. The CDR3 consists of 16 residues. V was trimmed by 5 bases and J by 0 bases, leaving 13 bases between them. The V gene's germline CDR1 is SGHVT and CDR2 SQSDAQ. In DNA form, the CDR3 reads TGTGCCAGCAGCCTGCTCGGGATTTCAACTAATGAAAAACTGTTTCTT. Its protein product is CASSLLGISTNEKLFL.

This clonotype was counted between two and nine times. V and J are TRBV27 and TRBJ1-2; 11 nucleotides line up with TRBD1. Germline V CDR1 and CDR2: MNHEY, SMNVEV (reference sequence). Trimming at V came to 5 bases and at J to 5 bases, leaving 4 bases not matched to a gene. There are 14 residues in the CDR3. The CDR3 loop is CASSEGQGAYGYTF. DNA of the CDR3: TGTGCCAGCAGTGAAGGACAGGGGGCATATGGCTACACCTTC.

CDR3 nucleotide sequence: TGTGCCAGCAGCCCGGGACATCCGGTCCCCAATGAGCAGTTCTTC. As protein: CASSPGHPVPNEQFF. The rearrangement links TRBV7-9 to TRBJ2-1; maybe TRBD1 (6 bases). The V gene lost 5 bases and the J gene lost 6 bases, with 17 bases spanning the gap. This CDR3 contains 15 residues. Per the germline V gene, CDR1 is SEHNR and CDR2 is FQNEAQ (reference sequence).

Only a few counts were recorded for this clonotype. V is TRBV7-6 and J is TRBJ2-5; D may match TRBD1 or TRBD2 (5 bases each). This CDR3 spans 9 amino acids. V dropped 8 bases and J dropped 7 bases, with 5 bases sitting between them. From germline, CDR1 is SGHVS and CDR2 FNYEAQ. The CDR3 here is CASGTTQYF. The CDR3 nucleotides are TGTGCCAGCGGGACGACCCAGTACTTC.